This T cell receptor beta chain was sequenced in a study of T-cell reconstitution after alpha-beta-depleted transplantation in children. Concerning this clonotype: The antigen remains undetermined.

Findings of the study overall: Surviving recipient cells, namely T cells and thymic progenitors, were the source of high day-60 TCRbeta diversity in some patients. Reports say that about two months after transplant, the alpha-beta T cells came out of several hundred graft clones that had expanded. Newly produced T cells mostly accounted for T-cell counts and diversity one year post-transplant.

Construction of the TCRbeta library involved unique molecular identifiers. A single record per CDR3 protein comes from TCRdb applying MiXCR to the PCR reads. The table records 450,000 to 550,000 distinct CDR3 sequences, roughly an eighth of them present only once. Germline CDR1 is MDHEN and CDR2 is SYDVKM. Trimming took 10 bases from V and 6 from J, leaving 10 bases between them. The CDR3 has 11 residues. The chain joins TRBV28 to TRBJ2-1; D remains unclear. This TCR came from a female patient under 10 years old who had a stem cell transplant for aplastic anemia, so the T cells may come from the graft donor. This material consisted of PBMCs, mostly from graft donor cells, taken 180 days after TCRalphabeta/CD19-depleted stem cell transplant. Here the CDR3 DNA reads TGTGCCACCCATGGGCCCAATGAGCAGTTCTTC. Amino acid sequence: CATHGPNEQFF.